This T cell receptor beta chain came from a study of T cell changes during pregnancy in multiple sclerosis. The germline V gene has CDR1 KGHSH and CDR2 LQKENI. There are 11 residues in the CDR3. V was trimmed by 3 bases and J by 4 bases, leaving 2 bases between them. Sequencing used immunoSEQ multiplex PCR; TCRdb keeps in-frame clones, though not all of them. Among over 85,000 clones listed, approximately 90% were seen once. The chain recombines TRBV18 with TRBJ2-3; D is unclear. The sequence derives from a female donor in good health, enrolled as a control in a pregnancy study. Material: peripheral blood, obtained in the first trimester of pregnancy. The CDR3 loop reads CASSPADTQYF. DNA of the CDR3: TGTGCCAGCTCACCCGCAGATACGCAGTATTTT.